This T cell receptor beta chain was identified in a study of blood T cell repertoires in COVID-19. Generated by immunoSEQ multiplex PCR, the TCRdb table keeps only in-frame clones and is missing some. The data contain a few hundred thousand clones, around 85% of them singletons. V dropped 1 base and J dropped 3 bases, with 13 bases sitting between them. The CDR3 extends over 15 amino acids. Per germline, CDR1 SGHAT and CDR2 FQNNGV. The sequenced sample consisted of PBMCs or T cells enriched from blood (not recorded which). The V gene is TRBV11-2, the J gene TRBJ2-7, with D perhaps matching TRBD2 (6 bases). The origin of this receptor is a man aged 25-45 years who had recovered from COVID-19. CDR3 sequence (DNA): TGTGCCAGCAGCTTAGTCTTTAAGGGAGGCTACGAGCAGTACTTC. As protein: CASSLVFKGGYEQYF.